Given below is one T cell receptor (beta chain) in context. Its antigen is still unknown. V lost 6 bases, J lost 6 bases, and 22 bases lay in between. Germline V lookup: CDR1 DFQATT, CDR2 SNEGSKA (reference sequence). The CDR3 is 15 amino acids. These data come from a study of T-cell reconstitution after alpha-beta-depleted transplantation in children. Whole-study findings and limits: Expanded graft clones numbering several hundred reportedly gave rise to alpha-beta T cells about two months after transplant. Day-60 TCRbeta diversity that was high in some patients was derived from surviving recipient T cells and thymic progenitors. At the one-year point after transplant, T-cell counts and TCRbeta diversity were found to come mostly from T cells that had been newly produced.

Unique molecular identifiers featured in how the TCRbeta library was prepared. TCRdb called the PCR reads again in MiXCR, with one record for every CDR3 protein. The sample includes hundreds of thousands of distinct CDR3 sequences, 17% of them seen just once. The rearrangement links TRBV20-1 to TRBJ2-3; D is perhaps TRBD2 (6 bases). The receptor was isolated from a male patient under 10 years old who had a stem cell transplant for acute lymphoblastic leukemia, so the T cells may come from the graft donor. The sequencing here drew on PBMCs, mostly from graft donor cells, taken 360 days after TCRalphabeta/CD19-depleted stem cell transplant. In DNA, the CDR3 is TGCAGTGCCACTCCGACTAGGGCTGGTCTTGATACGCAGTATTTT. This encodes CSATPTRAGLDTQYF.